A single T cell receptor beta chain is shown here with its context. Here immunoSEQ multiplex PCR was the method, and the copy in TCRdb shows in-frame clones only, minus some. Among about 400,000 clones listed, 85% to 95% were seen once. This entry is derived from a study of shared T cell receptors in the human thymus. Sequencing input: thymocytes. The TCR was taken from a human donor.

CDR3 nucleotides: TGTGCCAGCAGTTTAGGCAGTGTAGGGACTAGCGGGAGAGATACGCAGTATTTT. Its protein is CASSLGSVGTSGRDTQYF. The chain links TRBV28 to TRBJ2-3, with 14 nucleotides matching TRBD2. The CDR3 consists of 18 residues. Germline V lookup: CDR1 MDHEN, CDR2 SYDVKM. The V segment lost 2 bases and the J segment 5 bases; nucleotides outside the gene matches: 9.